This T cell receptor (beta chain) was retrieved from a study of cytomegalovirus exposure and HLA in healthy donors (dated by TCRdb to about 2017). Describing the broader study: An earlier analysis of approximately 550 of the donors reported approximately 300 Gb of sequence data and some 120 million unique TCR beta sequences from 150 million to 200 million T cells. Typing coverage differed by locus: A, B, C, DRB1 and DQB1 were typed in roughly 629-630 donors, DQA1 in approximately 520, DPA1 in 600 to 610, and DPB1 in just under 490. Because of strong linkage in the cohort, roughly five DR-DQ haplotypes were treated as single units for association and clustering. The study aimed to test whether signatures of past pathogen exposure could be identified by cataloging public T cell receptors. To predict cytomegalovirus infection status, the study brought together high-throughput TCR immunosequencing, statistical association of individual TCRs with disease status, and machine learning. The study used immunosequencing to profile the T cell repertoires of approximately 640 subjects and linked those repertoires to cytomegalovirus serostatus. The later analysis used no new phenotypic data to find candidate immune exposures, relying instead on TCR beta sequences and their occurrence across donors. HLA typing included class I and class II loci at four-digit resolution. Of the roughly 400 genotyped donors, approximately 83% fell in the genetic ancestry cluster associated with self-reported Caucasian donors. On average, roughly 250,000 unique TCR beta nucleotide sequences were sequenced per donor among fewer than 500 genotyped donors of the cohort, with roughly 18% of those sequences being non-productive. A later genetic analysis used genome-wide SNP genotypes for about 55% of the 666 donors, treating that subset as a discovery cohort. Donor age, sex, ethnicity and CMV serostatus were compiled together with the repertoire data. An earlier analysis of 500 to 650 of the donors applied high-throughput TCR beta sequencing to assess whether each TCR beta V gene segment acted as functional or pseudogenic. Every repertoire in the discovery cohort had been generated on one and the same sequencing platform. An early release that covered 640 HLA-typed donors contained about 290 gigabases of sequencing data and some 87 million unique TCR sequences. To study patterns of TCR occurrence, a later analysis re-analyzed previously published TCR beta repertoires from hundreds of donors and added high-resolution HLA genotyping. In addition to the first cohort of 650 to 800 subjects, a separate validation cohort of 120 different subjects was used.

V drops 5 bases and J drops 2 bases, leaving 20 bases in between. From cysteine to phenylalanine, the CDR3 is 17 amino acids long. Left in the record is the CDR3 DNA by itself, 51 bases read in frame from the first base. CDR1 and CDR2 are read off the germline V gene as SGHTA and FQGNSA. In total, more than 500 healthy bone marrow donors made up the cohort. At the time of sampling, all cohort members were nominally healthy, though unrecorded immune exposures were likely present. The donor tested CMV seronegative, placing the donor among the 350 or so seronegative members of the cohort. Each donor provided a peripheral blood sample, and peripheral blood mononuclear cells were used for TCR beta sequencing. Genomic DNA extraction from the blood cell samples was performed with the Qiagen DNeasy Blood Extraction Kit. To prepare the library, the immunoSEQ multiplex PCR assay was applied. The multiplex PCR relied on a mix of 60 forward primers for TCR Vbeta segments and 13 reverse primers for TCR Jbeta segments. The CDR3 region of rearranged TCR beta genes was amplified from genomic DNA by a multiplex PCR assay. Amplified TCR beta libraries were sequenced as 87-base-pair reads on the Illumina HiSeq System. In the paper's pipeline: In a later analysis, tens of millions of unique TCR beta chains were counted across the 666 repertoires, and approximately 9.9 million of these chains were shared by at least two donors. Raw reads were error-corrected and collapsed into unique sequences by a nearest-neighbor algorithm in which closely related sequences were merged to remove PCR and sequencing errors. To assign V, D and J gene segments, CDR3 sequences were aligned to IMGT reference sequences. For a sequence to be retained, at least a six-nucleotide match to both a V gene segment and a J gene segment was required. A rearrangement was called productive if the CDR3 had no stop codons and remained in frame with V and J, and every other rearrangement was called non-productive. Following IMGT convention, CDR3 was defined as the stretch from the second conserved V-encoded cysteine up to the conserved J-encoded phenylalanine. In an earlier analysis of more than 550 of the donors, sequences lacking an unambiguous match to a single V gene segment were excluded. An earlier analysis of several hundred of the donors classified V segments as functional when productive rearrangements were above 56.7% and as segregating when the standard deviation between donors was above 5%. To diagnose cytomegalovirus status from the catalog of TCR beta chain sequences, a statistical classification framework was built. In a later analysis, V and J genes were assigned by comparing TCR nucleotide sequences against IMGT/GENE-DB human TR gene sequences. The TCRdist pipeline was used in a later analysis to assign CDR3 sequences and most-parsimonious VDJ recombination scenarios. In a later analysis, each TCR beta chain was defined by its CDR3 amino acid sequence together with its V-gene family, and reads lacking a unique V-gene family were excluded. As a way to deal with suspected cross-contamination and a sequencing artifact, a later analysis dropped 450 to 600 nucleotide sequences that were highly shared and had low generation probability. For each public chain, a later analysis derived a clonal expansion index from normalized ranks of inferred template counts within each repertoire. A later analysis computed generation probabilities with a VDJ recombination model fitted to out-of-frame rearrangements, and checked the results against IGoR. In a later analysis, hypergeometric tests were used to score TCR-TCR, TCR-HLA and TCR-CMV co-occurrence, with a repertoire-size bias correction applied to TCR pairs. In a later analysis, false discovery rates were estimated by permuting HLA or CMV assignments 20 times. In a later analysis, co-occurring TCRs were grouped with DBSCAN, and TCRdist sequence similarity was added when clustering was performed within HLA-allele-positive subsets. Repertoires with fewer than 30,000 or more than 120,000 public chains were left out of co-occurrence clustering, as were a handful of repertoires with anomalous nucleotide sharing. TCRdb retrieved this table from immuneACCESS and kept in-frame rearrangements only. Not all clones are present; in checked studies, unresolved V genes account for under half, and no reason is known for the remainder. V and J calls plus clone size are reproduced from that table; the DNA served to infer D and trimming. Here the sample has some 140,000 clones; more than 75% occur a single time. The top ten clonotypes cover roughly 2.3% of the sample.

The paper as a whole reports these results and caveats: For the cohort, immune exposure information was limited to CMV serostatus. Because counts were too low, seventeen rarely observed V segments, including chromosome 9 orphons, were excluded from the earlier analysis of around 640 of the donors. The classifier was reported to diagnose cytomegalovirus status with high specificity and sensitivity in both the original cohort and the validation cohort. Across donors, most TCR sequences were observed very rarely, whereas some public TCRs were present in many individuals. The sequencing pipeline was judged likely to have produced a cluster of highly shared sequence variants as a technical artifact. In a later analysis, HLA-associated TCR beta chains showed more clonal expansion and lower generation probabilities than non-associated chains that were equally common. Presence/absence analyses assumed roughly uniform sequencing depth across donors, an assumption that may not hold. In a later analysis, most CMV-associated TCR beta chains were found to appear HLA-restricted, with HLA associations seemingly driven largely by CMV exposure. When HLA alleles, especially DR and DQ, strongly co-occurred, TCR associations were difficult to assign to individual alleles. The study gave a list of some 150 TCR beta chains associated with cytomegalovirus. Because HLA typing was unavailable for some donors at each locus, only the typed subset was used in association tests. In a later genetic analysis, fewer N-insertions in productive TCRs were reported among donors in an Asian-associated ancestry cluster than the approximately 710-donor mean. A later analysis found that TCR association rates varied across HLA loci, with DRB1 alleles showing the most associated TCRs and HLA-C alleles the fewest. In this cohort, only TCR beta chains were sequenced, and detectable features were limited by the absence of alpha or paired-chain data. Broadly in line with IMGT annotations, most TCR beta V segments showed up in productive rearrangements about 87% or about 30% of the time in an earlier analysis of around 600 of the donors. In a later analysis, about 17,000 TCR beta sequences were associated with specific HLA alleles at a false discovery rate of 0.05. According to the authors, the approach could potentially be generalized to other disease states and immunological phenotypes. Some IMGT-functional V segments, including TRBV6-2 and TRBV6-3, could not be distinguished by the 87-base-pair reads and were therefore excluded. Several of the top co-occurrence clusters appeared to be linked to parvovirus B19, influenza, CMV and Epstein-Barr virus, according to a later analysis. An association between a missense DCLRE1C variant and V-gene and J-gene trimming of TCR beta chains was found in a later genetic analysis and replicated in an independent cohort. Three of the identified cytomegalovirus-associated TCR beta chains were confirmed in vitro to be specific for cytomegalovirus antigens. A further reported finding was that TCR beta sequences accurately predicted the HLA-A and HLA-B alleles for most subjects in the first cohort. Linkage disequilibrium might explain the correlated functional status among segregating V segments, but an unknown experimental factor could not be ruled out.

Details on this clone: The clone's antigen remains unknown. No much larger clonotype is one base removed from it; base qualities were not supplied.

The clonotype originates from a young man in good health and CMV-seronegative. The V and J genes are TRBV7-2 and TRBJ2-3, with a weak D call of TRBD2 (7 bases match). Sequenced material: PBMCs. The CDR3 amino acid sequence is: CASSTRGGRGYTDTQYF. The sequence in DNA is TGTGCCAGCAGCACAAGGGGGGGCCGCGGTTACACAGATACGCAGTATTTT.